Sequencing of this TCR beta chain was carried out in a study of response to subunit inactivated influenza vaccine (dated by TCRdb to 2016 to 2019). As for the study more broadly: To follow how T cells responded to a trivalent subunit inactivated influenza vaccine, the researchers relied on deep quantitative profiling of the T cell receptor repertoire.

Preparation of the library involved RT-PCR. Reads for this sample came from an Illumina HiSeq 2500. The public reads were reprocessed in TCRdb via fastp at Q25 and MiXCR, keeping in-frame beta chains. Rows are combined by CDR3 protein, so each entry shows the most common genes and DNA. The sample contains approximately 500,000 distinct CDR3 sequences, 11% to 15% of them found a single time. Over 8.5% of the sample lies in the top ten. Remarks on this clonotype: Its cognate antigen has yet to be identified. No clone much larger than this one lies a single base away; base qualities are absent.

The CDR3 covers 12 residues, taking in both the cysteine and the phenylalanine. CDR3 DNA only is kept here, 36 bases in frame from base 1. V is cut by 4 bases and J by 4 bases, and the space between the germline ends is 7 bases. From a lookup of the germline V gene (reference sequence), CDR1 and CDR2 are SEHNR and FQNEAQ. Summary of the overall study and its limitations: The authors proposed that each seasonal influenza vaccination may bring in only a limited number of new T cells.

The sequence derives from a man aged 50 to 60 who received an inactivated influenza vaccine. Donor details come from another sample of the same person, matched by shared clones. The sample in question was PBMCs from blood, obtained about 11 days after vaccination. The rearranged chain carries TRBV7-9 and TRBJ1-2; TRBD1 is possibly the D segment (6 matching bases). For the CDR3, the sequence is CASSWDTYGYTF. The DNA is as follows: TGTGCCAGCAGCTGGGACACCTATGGCTACACCTTC.